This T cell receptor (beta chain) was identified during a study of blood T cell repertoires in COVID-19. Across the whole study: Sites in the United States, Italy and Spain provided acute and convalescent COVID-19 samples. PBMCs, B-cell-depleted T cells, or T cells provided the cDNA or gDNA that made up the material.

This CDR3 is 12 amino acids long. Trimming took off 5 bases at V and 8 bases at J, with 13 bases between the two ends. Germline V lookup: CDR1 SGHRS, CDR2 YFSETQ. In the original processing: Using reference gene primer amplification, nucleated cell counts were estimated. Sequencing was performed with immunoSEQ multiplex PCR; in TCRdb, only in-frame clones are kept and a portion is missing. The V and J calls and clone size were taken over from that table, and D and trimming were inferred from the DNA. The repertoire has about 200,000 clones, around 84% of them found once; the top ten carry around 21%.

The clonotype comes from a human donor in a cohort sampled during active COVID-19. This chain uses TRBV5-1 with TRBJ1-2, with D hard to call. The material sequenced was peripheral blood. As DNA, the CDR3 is TGCGCCAGCAGTGAGTCCAACGAGGGCTACACCTTC. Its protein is CASSESNEGYTF.